The subject of this entry is one T cell receptor (beta chain). Its cognate antigen is unknown. This sample was included in a study of T cells expressing NK-cell markers. Study outcomes and limitations: A few of the donors also had these clonotypes leading their CD3+CD56-NKG2C+ fraction. Whether expanded NKG2C+ T cell clones were HCMV specific stayed uncertain. In a handful of donors, dominant NKG2C+ clonotypes were roughly 1.0-7.0% of CD8+ T cells.

CDR3 length: 12 amino acids. CDR1 is SGHRS, CDR2 YFSETQ, per germline. TCRdb reanalyzed the 5' RACE reads, giving one entry per CDR3 protein sequence and no DNA. The table lists 250,000 or so distinct CDR3 sequences. Sequencing used blood T cells: a sorted CD56 or NKG2C T cell subset, CD4+ or CD8+ T cells, or bulk PBMC T cells (not recorded which). The gene calls are TRBV5-1 and TRBJ2-7; TCRdb indicates TRBD1, and absent DNA this call remains unverified. The receptor comes from a woman aged 18 to 75 in good health. This chain's CDR3 is CASSVPAGEQYF.